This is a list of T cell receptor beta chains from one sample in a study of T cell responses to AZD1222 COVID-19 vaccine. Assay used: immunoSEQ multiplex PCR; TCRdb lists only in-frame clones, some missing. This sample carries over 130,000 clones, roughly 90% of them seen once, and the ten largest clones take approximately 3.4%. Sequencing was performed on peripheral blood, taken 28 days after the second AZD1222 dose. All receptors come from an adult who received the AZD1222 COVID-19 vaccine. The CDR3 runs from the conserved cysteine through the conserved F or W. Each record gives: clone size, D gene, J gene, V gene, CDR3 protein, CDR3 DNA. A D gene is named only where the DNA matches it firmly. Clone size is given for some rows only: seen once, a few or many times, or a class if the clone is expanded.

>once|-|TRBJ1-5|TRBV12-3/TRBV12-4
CASSGQYNQPQHF
TGTGCCAGCAGCGGACAGTACAATCAGCCCCAGCATTTT
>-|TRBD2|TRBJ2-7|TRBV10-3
CAISGLGSEQYF
TGTGCCATCAGCGGACTAGGAAGTGAGCAGTACTTC
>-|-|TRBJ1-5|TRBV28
CASSNLRVEPQHF
TGTGCCAGCAGTAACCTACGAGTTGAGCCCCAGCATTTT
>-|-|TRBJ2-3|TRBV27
CASSLAGERTDTQYF
TGTGCCAGCAGCCTGGCAGGGGAACGCACAGATACGCAGTATTTT
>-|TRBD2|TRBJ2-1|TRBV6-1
CASSELAGGPGEQFF
TGTGCCAGCAGTGAACTAGCGGGAGGGCCTGGTGAGCAGTTCTTC
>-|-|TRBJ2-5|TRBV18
CASSPTGQETQYF
TGTGCCAGCTCACCCACAGGCCAAGAGACCCAGTACTTC
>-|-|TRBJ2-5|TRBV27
CASSLSPQGRRETQYF
TGTGCCAGCAGTTTATCTCCGCAGGGGAGGCGAGAGACCCAGTACTTC
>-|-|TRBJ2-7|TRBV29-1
CSVSSSGTTYEQYF
TGCAGCGTTTCCAGTAGCGGAACAACCTACGAGCAGTACTTC
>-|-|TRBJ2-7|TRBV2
CASSEAGGFLAKYEQYF
TGTGCCAGCAGTGAAGCGGGCGGATTTCTAGCGAAGTACGAGCAGTACTTC
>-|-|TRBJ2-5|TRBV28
CASSFPMAGLWETQYF
TGTGCCAGCAGTTTCCCGATGGCGGGGCTGTGGGAGACCCAGTACTTC
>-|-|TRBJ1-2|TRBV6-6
CASTLTGYGYTF
TGTGCCAGCACTCTTACGGGCTATGGCTACACCTTC
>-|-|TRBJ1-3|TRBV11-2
CASRQGSGNTIYF
TGTGCCAGCAGACAGGGTTCGGGAAACACCATATATTTT
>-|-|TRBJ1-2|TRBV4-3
CASSQGTVGGRFYGYTF
TGCGCCAGCAGCCAGGGCACTGTTGGGGGGAGGTTCTATGGCTACACCTTC
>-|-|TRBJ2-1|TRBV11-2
CASSFSPIMRVGNEQFF
TGTGCCAGCAGCTTCTCCCCCATTATGCGGGTGGGGAATGAGCAGTTCTTC
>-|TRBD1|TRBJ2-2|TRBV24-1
CATSDPGTANTGELFF
TGTGCCACCAGTGACCCCGGGACAGCGAACACCGGGGAGCTGTTTTTT